The present TCR beta chain was sequenced within a study of blood T cell repertoires in COVID-19. Study-level background: T cells, B-cell-depleted T cells, or PBMCs supplied cDNA or gDNA.

As processed by the authors: The assay estimated nucleated cells by amplifying reference gene primers. Method: immunoSEQ multiplex PCR; TCRdb's copy keeps in-frame clones and lacks some. The V and J calls and clone size come from that table; D and trimming were worked out from the DNA. The data hold under 250,000 clones, with more than 75% observed a single time. Ages ranged from roughly 18 to 100 years, with residence in approximately 23 US areas. Allocation to cohorts depended on clinical history reported by the participants. Germline assignment: CDR1 KGHSH and CDR2 LQKENI. The CDR3 consists of 14 residues. With 4 bases clipped from V and 7 bases from J, the junction kept 7 bases outside the gene matches.

The chain is built from TRBV18 and TRBJ1-2, with TRBD1 matching 9 bases. The receptor was isolated from a man younger than 45 with acute COVID-19. The sequenced material came from PBMCs or T cells enriched from blood (not recorded which). CDR3 region: CASSQGDRVPGYTF. CDR3 in DNA: TGTGCCAGCTCACAAGGGGACAGGGTCCCTGGCTACACCTTC.